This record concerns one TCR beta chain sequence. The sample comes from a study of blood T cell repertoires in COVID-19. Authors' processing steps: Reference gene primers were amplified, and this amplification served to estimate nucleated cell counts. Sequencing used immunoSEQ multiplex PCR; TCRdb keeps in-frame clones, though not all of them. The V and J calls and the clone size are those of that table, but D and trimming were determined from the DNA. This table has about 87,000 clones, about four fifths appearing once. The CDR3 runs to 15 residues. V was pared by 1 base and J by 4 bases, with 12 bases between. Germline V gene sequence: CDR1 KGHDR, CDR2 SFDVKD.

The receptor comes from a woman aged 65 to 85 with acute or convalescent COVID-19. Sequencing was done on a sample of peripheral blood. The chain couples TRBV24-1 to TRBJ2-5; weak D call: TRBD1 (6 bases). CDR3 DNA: TGTGCCACCAGTGATTTTGAGAGGGGGTTAGAGACCCAGTACTTC. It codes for CATSDFERGLETQYF.